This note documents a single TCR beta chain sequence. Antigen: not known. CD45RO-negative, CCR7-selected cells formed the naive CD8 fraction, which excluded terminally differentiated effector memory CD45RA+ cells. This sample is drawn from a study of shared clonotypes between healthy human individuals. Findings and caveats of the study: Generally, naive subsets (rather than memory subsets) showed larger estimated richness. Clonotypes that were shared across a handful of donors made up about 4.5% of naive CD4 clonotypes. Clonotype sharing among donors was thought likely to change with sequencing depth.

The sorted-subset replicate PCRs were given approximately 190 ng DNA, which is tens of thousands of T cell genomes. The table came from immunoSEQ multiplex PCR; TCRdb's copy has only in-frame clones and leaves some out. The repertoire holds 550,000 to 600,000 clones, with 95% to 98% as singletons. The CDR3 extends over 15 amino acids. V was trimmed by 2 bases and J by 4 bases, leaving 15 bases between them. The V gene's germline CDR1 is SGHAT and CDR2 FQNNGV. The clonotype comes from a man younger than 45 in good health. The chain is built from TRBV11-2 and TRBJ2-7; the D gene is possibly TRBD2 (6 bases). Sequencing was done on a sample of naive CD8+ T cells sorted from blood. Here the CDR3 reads CASSLSGGILYEQYF. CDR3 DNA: TGTGCCAGCAGCTTAAGTGGGGGGATTTTATACGAGCAGTACTTC.